This T cell receptor (beta chain) was sequenced in a study of T-cell memory formation after mild COVID-19 (dated by TCRdb to 2020 to 2023). For the wider study: Most TCR sequence clusters were specific to one of the two donors. In two donors, T-cell clones that expanded and contracted after mild COVID-19 were tracked by sequencing TCRalpha and TCRbeta repertoires over time. The cohort comprised two young, previously healthy adult volunteers, one female and one male.

Sequences SGHRS (CDR1) and YFSETQ (CDR2) are obtained from the germline V gene. Including the terminal cysteine and phenylalanine, the CDR3 comprises 14 residues. The read is trimmed to its CDR3 DNA, 42 bases read in frame from base 1. Relative to germline, V is 4 bases shorter and J is 3 bases shorter, with 13 bases between their ends. PBMCs were isolated by Ficoll-Paque density gradient centrifugation. The instrument was an Illumina NovaSeq 6000. Using 5'RACE with constant-segment primers, TCRalpha and TCRbeta cDNA libraries were constructed, with sample barcodes and unique molecular identifiers added in the process. Trizol reagent was used to extract RNA from every sample. The libraries were amplified in two PCR steps, and the second step added a second sample barcode and Illumina TruSeq adapters. Sequencing of libraries was performed on an Illumina NovaSeq with 2 x 150 bp paired-end reads. For the original study's pipeline: Demultiplexing of reads and collapsing into UMI-guided consensus sequences were performed with migec v1.2.7. Using mixcr v2.1.11, the UMI consensuses were aligned to TRA and TRB V and J templates and assembled into clonotypes. Expanded or contracted clonotypes were those called significant by both edgeR and NoisET, with noise models trained on biological replicates. For edgeR calls, a false discovery rate-adjusted p below 0.01 and a log2 fold-change threshold of 1 were applied. PCA with hierarchical clustering of max-normalized trajectories of the 1000 most abundant clonotypes was used as exploratory dynamics analysis. Separately sequenced CD4+ and CD8+ repertoires were used to assign a CD4 or CD8 phenotype to each responding clone. The public reads were run again by TCRdb, first through fastp at Q25 and then through MiXCR, and only productive beta chains were kept. Each entry is one CDR3 protein sequence, shown with its most common DNA and genes. TCRdb's processing, not the authors', yielded these V and J calls. This sample holds just over 150,000 distinct CDR3 sequences; around a third were observed only once. Jointly, the top ten make up 12% of the sample.

Comments on this clonotype: No antigen is known for it. No quality values exist for individual bases; no much larger clone is one base distant.

Points the paper makes about the study in general: Clones contracting from day 15 to 85 had balanced CD4/CD8 phenotypes, while a second wave expanding from day 15 to 37 was biased towards CD4+. Some responding clones were detected in pre-infection memory, suggesting pre-existing cross-reactive memory T cells joined the SARS-CoV-2 response. SARS-CoV-2 specificity was not confirmed for the second-wave clones peaking on day 37. Contracting CD4+ clones turned up mainly in the CM and EM memory subsets, whereas EMRA was where CD8+ clones were enriched. The study included only a couple of mild cases, and larger cohorts that include severe cases with pre-infection samples were judged to be necessary.

The sequencing input was PBMCs or a T cell subset sorted from them (not recorded which). In this chain, TRBV5-1 is recombined with TRBJ2-5; the D segment could be TRBD1, given 5 matching bases. The receptor's source is an adult woman who had mild COVID-19 (a few samples of this study predate the infection). The sample titles of this study are shuffled in the database, so cell type and time point are left out; the donor was told from shared clones. In nucleotide form, the sequence is TGCGCCAGCAGCAGGGCAGGCAGGGAAGAGACCCAGTACTTC. This translates into CASSRAGREETQYF.